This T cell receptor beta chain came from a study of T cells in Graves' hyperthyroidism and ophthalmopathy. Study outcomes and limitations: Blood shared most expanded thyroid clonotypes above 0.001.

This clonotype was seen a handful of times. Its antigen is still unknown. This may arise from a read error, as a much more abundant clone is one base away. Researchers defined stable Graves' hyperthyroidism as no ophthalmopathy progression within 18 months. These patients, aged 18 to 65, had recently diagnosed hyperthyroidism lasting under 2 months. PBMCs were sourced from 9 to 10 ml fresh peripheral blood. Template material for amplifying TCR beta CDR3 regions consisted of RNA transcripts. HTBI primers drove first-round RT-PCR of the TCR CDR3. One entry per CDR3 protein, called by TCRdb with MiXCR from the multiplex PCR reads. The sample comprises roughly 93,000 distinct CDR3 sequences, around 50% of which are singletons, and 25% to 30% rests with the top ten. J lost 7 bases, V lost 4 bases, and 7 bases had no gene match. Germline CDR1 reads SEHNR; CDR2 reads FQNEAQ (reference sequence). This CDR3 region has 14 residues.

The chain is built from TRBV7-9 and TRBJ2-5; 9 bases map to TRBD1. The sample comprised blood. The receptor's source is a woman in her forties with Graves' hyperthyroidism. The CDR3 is CASSWGQGGATQYF. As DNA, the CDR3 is TGTGCCAGCAGCTGGGGACAGGGTGGGGCGACCCAGTACTTC.